Presented here are 22 T cell receptor beta chains from one specimen sequenced in a study of blood T cell repertoires in COVID-19. The protocol was immunoSEQ multiplex PCR, while the TCRdb copy is restricted to in-frame clones and leaves out a portion. The sample holds under 550,000 clones; about 87% are singletons and the top ten take 0.8% to 1%. The sample consisted of peripheral blood. Receptors were obtained from a man between 18 and 29 years old with COVID-19, enrolled during active disease.

As for this clone: Other nucleotide sequences in the sample specify the same CDR3. The CDR3 reads CASSLLGGSSYNEQFF. DNA for the CDR3: TGTGCCAGCAGCTTACTAGGCGGGAGCTCCTACAATGAGCAGTTCTTC. The chain has TRBV7-9 and TRBJ2-1; 7 bases match TRBD2. The CDR3 is 16 amino acids. Germline V gene sequence: CDR1 SEHNR, CDR2 FQNEAQ (reference sequence). The V and J ends lost 2 bases and 0 bases, in that order; junction bases with no gene match: 4. Variable domain in full (rest from reference TRBV7-9 and TRBJ2-1): DTGVSQNPRHKITKRGQNVTFRCDPISEHNRLYWYRQTLGQGPEFLTYFQNEAQLEKSRLLSDRFSAERPKGSFSTLEIQRTEQGDSAMYLCASSLLGGSSYNEQFFGPGTRLTVL.

This clone was seen only once. V is TRBV4-1 and J is TRBJ1-5, with TRBD1 as a possible D gene (5 bases). The CDR3 length is 16 residues. Germline CDR1 and CDR2: MGHRA and YSYEKL. V lost 0 bases and J 6 bases, leaving 15 bases between the germline ends. The CDR3 here is CASSQDIMQGVQPQHF. The CDR3 nucleotides are TGCGCCAGCAGCCAAGATATTATGCAGGGTGTTCAGCCCCAGCATTTT.

V gene TRBV10-2 combines with J gene TRBJ2-7; 11 bases match TRBD2. The CDR3 covers 13 residues. The trim removed 6 bases at V and 9 bases at J, leaving 7 bases unmatched. Germline lookup yields CDR1 WSHSY and CDR2 SAAADI. CDR3 amino acids: CASRLAGVRWQYF. The DNA for the CDR3 is TGCGCCAGCAGACTAGCGGGAGTAAGGTGGCAGTACTTC.

This rearrangement joins TRBV18 to TRBJ2-3, with a tentative D call TRBD2 (5 bases). The V end was cut by 4 bases, the J end by 2 bases, with 13 bases between. The CDR3 spans 15 residues. CDR1 is KGHSH and CDR2 is LQKENI in the germline V gene. CDR3 coding DNA: TGTGCCAGCTCACTCGAGGGCAGATTCACAGATACGCAGTATTTT. This encodes CASSLEGRFTDTQYF.

The J gene is TRBJ1-2, the V gene TRBV5-1; D ambiguous. The V end lost 4 bases, the J end lost 7 bases, and 17 bases lay between the germline ends. This CDR3 comprises 14 residues. CDR1 and CDR2 (germline): SGHRS, YFSETQ. CDR3 coding DNA: TGCGCCAGCAGCGGCCCGGGTTCCTCAAGTGGCTACACCTTC. Protein sequence: CASSGPGSSSGYTF.

A word on this clone: A much larger clone sits a single nucleotide away, making a read error possible. This chain uses TRBV11-2 with TRBJ2-2; 10 nucleotides match TRBD2. CDR3 size: 15 residues. CDR1 is SGHAT, CDR2 FQNNGV, per germline. The ends lost 5 bases at V and 2 bases at J; junction bases unmatched: 2. CDR3 DNA: TGTGCCAGCAGCCGGACTAGCGGAAACACCGGGGAGCTGTTTTTT. Translation gives CASSRTSGNTGELFF.

The V and J genes are TRBV7-9 and TRBJ1-3, with no clear D. V was clipped by 1 base and J by 0 bases, with 4 bases between them. CDR1 and CDR2 from the germline V gene are SEHNR and FQNEAQ (reference sequence). This CDR3 contains 14 residues. The CDR3 spells CASSLGSSGNTIYF. In DNA form, the CDR3 reads TGTGCCAGCAGCTTAGGGAGCTCTGGAAACACCATATATTTT.

In its sample, this clone was seen once. The chain carries TRBV6-5 and TRBJ1-5; D unresolved. Germline CDR1 MNHEY, CDR2 SVGAGI. The CDR3 consists of 13 residues. The V gene lost 7 bases and the J gene lost 9 bases, with 16 bases spanning the gap. The CDR3 reads CASILNPGRPQHF. Here the CDR3 DNA reads TGTGCCAGCATCCTAAACCCGGGGAGGCCCCAGCATTTT.

In nucleotides, the CDR3 is TGTGCCTGGACAAGCGGTGGCGAGCAGTACTTC. Its protein is CAWTSGGEQYF. The chain couples TRBV30 to TRBJ2-7, with a tentative D call TRBD2 (5 bases). Per germline, CDR1 GTSNPN and CDR2 SVGIG (reference sequence). This CDR3 has 11 residues. Trimming took 4 bases from V and 6 from J, leaving 10 bases between them.

The V gene is TRBV5-1, the J gene TRBJ2-7; D is undetermined. V lost 0 bases to trimming and J lost 3 bases, with 10 bases between them. CDR1 and CDR2 (germline): SGHRS, YFSETQ. This CDR3 is 14 amino acids long. CDR3 protein: CASSLVENNYEQYF. In DNA form, the CDR3 reads TGCGCCAGCAGCTTGGTGGAGAACAACTACGAGCAGTACTTC.

The V gene is TRBV4-2, the J gene TRBJ2-5, with unresolved D. The CDR3 loop spans 14 amino acids. CDR1 and CDR2 from the germline V gene are LGHNA and YNFKEQ. V lost 1 base, J lost 2 bases, and 8 bases lay in between. The CDR3 DNA reads as TGTGCCAGCAGCCAAGGAACAGTACAAGAGACCCAGTACTTC. Translation gives CASSQGTVQETQYF.

The sample holds a few counts of this clone. CDR3 DNA: TGTGCCAGCTCATCAGCACAACGGGGGAATTACGAGCAGTACTTC. Translation: CASSSAQRGNYEQYF. The chain is built from TRBV18 and TRBJ2-7; D possibly corresponds to TRBD2 (6 bases). V gave up 5 bases and J gave up 4 bases, with 18 bases separating them. The germline V gene has CDR1 KGHSH and CDR2 LQKENI. This CDR3 is 15 amino acids long. Full variable domain (rest looked up from reference TRBV18 and TRBJ2-7): NAGVMQNPRHLVRRRGQEARLRCSPMKGHSHVYWYRQLPEEGLKFMVYLQKENIIDESGMPKERFSAEFPKEGPSILRIQQVVRGDSAAYFCASSSAQRGNYEQYFGPGTRLTVT.

V usage is TRBV27 and J usage is TRBJ1-2, with D hard to call. Germline CDR1 MNHEY, CDR2 SMNVEV (reference sequence). There are 13 residues in the CDR3. Trimming removed 7 bases at V and 5 bases at J, with 14 bases between. As DNA, the CDR3 is TGTGCCAGCAAGAGTTTCACTGAATATGGCTACACCTTC. It encodes CASKSFTEYGYTF.

The J gene is TRBJ2-7, the V gene TRBV27; 7 bases align to TRBD1. With 5 bases clipped from V and 2 bases from J, the junction kept 9 bases outside the gene matches. Germline V gives CDR1 MNHEY, CDR2 SMNVEV (reference sequence). CDR3 length equals 15 residues. CDR3: CASSLNWDSPYEQYF. The CDR3 DNA is TGTGCCAGCAGTCTAAATTGGGACAGCCCCTACGAGCAGTACTTC.

V gene TRBV5-4 combines with J gene TRBJ1-2, with 12 bases aligning to TRBD1. Trimming cost V 4 bases and J 2 bases; bases outside gene matches: 12. CDR1 SGHNT and CDR2 YYREEE come from the germline V gene (reference sequence). CDR3 length: 18 amino acids. CDR3 sequence: CASSLLRDRGRGNYGYTF. CDR3 nucleotide sequence: TGTGCCAGCAGCCTCCTCCGGGACAGGGGGCGAGGAAACTATGGCTACACCTTC.

The chain recombines TRBV27 with TRBJ1-1; no firm D call. Trimming shortened V by 6 bases and J by 6 bases, and 14 bases separated the two germline ends. The germline CDR1 and CDR2 sequences are MNHEY and SMNVEV (reference sequence). CDR3 length: 13 residues. For the CDR3, the DNA is TGTGCCAGCAGGCGATCCGGGGTGGCTGAAGCTTTCTTT. It translates to CASRRSGVAEAFF.

The chain joins TRBV7-2 to TRBJ2-3; D is ambiguous. Trimming pared 4 bases from V and 2 bases from J, leaving 4 bases between. Germline V gene lookup returns CDR1 SGHTA and CDR2 FQGNSA. The CDR3 runs to 12 residues. CDR3 DNA: TGTGCCAGCAGCTCTTACACAGATACGCAGTATTTT. Translation gives CASSSYTDTQYF.

The chain carries TRBV7-9 and TRBJ1-4, with 7 bases identical to TRBD1. Trimming at V came to 4 bases and at J to 8 bases, leaving 13 bases not matched to a gene. The CDR3 length is 16 residues. Germline V lookup: CDR1 SEHNR, CDR2 FQNEAQ (reference sequence). CDR3 DNA: TGTGCCAGCAGCTCCCAAGGACAGGTGGGAAGAGAAAAACTGTTTTTT. Encoded protein: CASSSQGQVGREKLFF.

V gene TRBV7-2 combines with J gene TRBJ2-1, with 12 bases identical to TRBD2. J was trimmed by 8 bases and V by 3 bases; bases with no gene match: 8. Germline CDR1 and CDR2: SGHTA and FQGNSA. CDR3 size: 16 residues. In DNA, the CDR3 is TGTGCCAGCAGCTTTCTATCGACTAGCGGGAGCTATGAGCAGTTCTTC. Amino acids: CASSFLSTSGSYEQFF.

The chain joins TRBV23-1 to TRBJ2-3; 9 bases match TRBD2. TRBV23-1 is an ORF for which the function is uncertain. J gave up 3 bases and V 6 bases, and 4 bases lay outside the gene matches. The CDR3 is made up of 14 amino acids. Written as DNA, the CDR3 is TGCGCCAGCAGAGGTAGCGGGGGTACAGATACGCAGTATTTT. It yields the protein CASRGSGGTDTQYF.

This chain joins TRBV5-1 and TRBJ2-2, with 8 positions matching TRBD1. The trim removed 0 bases at V and 4 bases at J, leaving 5 bases unmatched. CDR3 length: 16 residues. CDR1 SGHRS and CDR2 YFSETQ come from the germline V gene. CDR3 protein: CASSLAPGGSTGELFF. The CDR3 nucleotides read TGCGCCAGCAGCTTGGCCCCAGGGGGCAGCACCGGGGAGCTGTTTTTT.

The rearrangement uses TRBV27 and TRBJ1-6; D possibly corresponds to TRBD1 (5 bases). V lost 6 bases, J lost 10 bases, and 13 bases lay in between. The germline V gene has CDR1 MNHEY and CDR2 SMNVEV (reference sequence). The CDR3 extends over 13 amino acids. The CDR3 DNA reads as TGTGCCAGCAGCCCACTGGGGGGGTCACCCCTCCACTTT. This translates into CASSPLGGSPLHF.